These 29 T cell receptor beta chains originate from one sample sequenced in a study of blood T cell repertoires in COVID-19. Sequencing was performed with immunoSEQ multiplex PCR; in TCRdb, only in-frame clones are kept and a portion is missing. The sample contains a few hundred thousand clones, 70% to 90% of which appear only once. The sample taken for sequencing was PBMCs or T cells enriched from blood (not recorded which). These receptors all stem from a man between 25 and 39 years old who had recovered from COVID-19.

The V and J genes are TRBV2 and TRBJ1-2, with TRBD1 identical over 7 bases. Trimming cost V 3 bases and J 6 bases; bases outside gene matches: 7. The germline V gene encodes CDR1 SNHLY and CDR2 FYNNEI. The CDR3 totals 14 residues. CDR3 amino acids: CASSDRDSLHGYTF. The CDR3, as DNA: TGTGCCAGCAGTGATCGGGACAGTCTCCATGGCTACACCTTC.

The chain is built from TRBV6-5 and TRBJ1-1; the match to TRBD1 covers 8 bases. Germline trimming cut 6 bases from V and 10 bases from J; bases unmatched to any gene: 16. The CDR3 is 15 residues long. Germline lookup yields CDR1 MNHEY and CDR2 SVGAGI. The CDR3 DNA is TGTGCCAGCAGCGCACCTGGACAGGGCTGGTTGGGAGCTTTCTTT. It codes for CASSAPGQGWLGAFF.

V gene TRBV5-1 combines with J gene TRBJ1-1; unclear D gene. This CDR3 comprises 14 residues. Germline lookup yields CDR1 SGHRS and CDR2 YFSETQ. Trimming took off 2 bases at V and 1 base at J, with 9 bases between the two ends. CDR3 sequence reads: CASSLSRENTEAFF. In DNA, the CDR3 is TGCGCCAGCAGCTTATCGAGAGAGAACACTGAAGCTTTCTTT.

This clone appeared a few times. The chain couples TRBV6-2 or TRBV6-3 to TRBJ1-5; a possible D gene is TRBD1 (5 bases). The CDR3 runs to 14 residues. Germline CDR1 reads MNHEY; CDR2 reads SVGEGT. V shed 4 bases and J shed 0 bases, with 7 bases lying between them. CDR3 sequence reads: CASSSRDSNQPQHF. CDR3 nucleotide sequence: TGTGCCAGCAGTTCCAGGGATAGCAATCAGCCCCAGCATTTT.

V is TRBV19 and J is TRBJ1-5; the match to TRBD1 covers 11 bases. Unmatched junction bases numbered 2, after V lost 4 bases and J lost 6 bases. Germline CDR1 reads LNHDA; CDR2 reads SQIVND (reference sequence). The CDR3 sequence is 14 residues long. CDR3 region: CASSKGQGGQPQHF. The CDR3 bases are TGTGCCAGTAGTAAGGGACAGGGGGGTCAGCCCCAGCATTTT.

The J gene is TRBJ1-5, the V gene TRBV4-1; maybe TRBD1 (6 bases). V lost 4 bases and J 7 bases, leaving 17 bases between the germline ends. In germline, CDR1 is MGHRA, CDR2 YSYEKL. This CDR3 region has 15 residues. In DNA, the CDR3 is TGCGCCAGCAGCCCCAACAGGGCAACGGGGCAGCCCCAGCATTTT. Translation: CASSPNRATGQPQHF.

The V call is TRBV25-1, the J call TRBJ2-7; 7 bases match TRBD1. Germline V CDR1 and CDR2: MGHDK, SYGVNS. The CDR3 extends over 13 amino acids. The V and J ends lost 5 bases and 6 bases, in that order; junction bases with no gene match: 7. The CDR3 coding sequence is TGTGCCAGCAGTCAATTGGGACAGAGCGAGCAGTACTTC. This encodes CASSQLGQSEQYF.

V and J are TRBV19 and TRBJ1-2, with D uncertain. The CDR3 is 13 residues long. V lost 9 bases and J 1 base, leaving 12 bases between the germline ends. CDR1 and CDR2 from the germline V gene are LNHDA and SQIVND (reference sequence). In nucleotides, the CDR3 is TGTGCCAGCCTGGATCGGGATAACTATGGCTACACCTTC. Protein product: CASLDRDNYGYTF.

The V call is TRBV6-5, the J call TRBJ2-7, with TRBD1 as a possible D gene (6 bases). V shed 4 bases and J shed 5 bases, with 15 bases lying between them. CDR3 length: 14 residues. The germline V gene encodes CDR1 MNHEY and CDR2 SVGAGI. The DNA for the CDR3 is TGTGCCAGCAGTTCCGCGACAGGCAGCCACGAGCAGTACTTC. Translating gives CASSSATGSHEQYF.

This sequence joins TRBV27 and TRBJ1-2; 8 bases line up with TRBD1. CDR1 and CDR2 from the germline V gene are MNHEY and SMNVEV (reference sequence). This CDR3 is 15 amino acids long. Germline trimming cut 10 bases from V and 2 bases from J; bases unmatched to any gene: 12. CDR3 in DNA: TGTGCCACTCTTCCTTTACAGGGGGGGAACTATGGCTACACCTTC. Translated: CATLPLQGGNYGYTF.

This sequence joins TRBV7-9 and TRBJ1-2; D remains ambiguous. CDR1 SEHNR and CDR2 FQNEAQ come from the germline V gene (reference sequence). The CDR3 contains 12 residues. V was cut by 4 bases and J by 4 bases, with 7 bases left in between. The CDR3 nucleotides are TGTGCCAGCAGCTCTGGCGGCTATGGCTACACCTTC. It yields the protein CASSSGGYGYTF.

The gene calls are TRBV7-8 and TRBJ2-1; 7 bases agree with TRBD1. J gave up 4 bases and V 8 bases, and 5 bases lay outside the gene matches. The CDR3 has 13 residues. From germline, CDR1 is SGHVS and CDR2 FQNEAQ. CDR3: CASEGGLYNEQFF. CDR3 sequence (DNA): TGTGCCAGCGAAGGGGGCCTTTACAATGAGCAGTTCTTC. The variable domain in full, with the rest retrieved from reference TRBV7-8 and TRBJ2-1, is GAGVSQSPRYKVAKRGQDVALRCDPISGHVSLFWYQQALGQGPEFLTYFQNEAQLDKSGLPSDRFFAERPEGSVSTLKIQRTQQEDSAVYLCASEGGLYNEQFFGPGTRLTVL.

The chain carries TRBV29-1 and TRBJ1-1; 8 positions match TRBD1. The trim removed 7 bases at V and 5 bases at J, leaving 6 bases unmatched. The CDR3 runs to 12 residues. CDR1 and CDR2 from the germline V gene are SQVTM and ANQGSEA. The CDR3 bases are TGCAGCGGGAGAGACAGGGGAACTGAAGCTTTCTTT. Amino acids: CSGRDRGTEAFF.

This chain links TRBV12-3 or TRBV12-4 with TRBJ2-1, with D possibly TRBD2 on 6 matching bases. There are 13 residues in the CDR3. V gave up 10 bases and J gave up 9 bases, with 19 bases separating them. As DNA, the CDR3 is TGTGCCACTTCGGAGGGCCGCCTGAGTGAGCAGTTCTTC. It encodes CATSEGRLSEQFF.

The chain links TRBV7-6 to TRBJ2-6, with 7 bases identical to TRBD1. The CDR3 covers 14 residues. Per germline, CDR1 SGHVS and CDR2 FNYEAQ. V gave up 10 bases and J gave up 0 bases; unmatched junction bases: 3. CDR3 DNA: TGTGCCACCTCAGGGGGCTCTGGGGCCAACGTCCTGACTTTC. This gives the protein CATSGGSGANVLTF.

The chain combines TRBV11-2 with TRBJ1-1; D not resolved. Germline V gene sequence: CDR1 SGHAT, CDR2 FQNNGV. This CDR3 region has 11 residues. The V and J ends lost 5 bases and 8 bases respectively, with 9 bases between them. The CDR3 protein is CASSTQLEAFF. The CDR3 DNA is TGTGCCAGCAGCACGCAACTAGAAGCTTTCTTT.

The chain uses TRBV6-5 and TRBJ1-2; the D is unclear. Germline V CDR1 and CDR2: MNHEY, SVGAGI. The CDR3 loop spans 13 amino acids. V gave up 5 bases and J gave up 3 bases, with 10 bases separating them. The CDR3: CASSLIPDYGYTF. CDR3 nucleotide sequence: TGTGCCAGCAGTCTAATTCCCGACTATGGCTACACCTTC.

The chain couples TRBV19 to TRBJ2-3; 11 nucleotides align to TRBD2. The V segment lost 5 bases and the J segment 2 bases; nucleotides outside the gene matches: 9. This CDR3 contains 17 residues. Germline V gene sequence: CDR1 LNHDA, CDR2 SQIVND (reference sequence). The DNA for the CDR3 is TGTGCCAGTAGTGAACTTCGGACTAGCGGGTACACAGATACGCAGTATTTT. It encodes CASSELRTSGYTDTQYF.

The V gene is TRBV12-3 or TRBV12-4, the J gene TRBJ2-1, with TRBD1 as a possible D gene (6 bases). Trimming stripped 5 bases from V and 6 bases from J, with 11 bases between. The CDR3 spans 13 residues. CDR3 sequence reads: CASSRDTGNEQFF. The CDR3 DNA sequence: TGTGCCAGCAGTAGGGACACGGGCAATGAGCAGTTCTTC.

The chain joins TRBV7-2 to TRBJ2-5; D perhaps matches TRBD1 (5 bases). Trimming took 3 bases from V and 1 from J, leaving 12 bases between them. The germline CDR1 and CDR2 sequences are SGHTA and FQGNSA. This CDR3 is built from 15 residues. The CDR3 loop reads CASSFDRPSQETQYF. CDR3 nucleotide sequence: TGTGCCAGCAGCTTCGACAGACCCTCCCAAGAGACCCAGTACTTC.

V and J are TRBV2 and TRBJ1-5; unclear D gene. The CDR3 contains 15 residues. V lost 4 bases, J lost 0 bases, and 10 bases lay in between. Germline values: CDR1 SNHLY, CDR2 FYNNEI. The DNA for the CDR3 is TGTGCCAGCAGTGGTTCCAGACTTAGCAATCAGCCCCAGCATTTT. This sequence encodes CASSGSRLSNQPQHF. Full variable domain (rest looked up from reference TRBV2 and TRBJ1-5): EPEVTQTPSHQVTQMGQEVILRCVPISNHLYFYWYRQILGQKVEFLVSFYNNEISEKSEIFDDQFSVERPDGSNFTLKIRSTKLEDSAMYFCASSGSRLSNQPQHFGDGTRLSIL.

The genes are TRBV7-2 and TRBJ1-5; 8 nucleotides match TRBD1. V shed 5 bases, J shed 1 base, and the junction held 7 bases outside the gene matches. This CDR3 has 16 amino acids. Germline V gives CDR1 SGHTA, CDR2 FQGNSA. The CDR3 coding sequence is TGTGCCAGCAGCCTGTGGACAGGGACCAGCAATCAGCCCCAGCATTTT. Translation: CASSLWTGTSNQPQHF. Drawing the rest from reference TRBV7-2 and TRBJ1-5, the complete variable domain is GAGVSQSPSNKVTEKGKDVELRCDPISGHTALYWYRQSLGQGLEFLIYFQGNSAPDKSGLPSDRFSAERTGGSVSTLTIQRTQQEDSAVYLCASSLWTGTSNQPQHFGDGTRLSIL.

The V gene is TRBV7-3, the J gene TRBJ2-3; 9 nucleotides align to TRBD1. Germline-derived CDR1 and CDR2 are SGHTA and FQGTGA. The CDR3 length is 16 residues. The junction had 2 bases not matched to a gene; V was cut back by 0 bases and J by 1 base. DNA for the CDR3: TGTGCCAGCAGCTTAACGGGACAGGGAGGCACAGATACGCAGTATTTT. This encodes CASSLTGQGGTDTQYF.

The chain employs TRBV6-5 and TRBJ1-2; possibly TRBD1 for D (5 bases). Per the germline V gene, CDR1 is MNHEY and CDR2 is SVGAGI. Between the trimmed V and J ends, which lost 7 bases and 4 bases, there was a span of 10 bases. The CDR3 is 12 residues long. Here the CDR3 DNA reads TGTGCCAGCACCTACGGGGGCTATGGCTACACCTTC. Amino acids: CASTYGGYGYTF.

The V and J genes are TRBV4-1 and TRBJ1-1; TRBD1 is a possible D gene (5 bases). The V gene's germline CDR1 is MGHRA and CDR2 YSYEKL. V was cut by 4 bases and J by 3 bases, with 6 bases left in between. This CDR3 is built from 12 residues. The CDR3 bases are TGCGCCAGCAGCCGACAGCACACTGAAGCTTTCTTT. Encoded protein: CASSRQHTEAFF.

CDR3 bases: TGTGCCAGCAGCTTACCTCTAGCCGAAAGGTACGGGGAGCTGTTTTTT. It translates to CASSLPLAERYGELFF. The rearrangement joins TRBV7-9 to TRBJ2-2; weak D call: TRBD2 (5 bases). V gave up 2 bases and J gave up 7 bases, with 17 bases separating them. CDR1 and CDR2 from the germline V gene are SEHNR and FQNEAQ (reference sequence). The CDR3 is 16 amino acids.

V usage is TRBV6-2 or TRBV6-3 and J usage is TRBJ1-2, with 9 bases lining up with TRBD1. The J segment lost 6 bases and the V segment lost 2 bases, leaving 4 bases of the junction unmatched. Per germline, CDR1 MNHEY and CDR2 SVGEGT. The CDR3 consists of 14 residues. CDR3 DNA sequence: TGTGCCAGCAGTTACCTGGGACAGGGTAATGGCTACACCTTC. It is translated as CASSYLGQGNGYTF.

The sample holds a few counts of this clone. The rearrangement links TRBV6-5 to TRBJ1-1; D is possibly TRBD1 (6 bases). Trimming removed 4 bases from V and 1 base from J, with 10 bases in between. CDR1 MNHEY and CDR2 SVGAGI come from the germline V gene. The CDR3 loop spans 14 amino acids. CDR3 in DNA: TGTGCCAGCAGTTCCCAGGGACAGAACACTGAAGCTTTCTTT. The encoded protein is CASSSQGQNTEAFF.

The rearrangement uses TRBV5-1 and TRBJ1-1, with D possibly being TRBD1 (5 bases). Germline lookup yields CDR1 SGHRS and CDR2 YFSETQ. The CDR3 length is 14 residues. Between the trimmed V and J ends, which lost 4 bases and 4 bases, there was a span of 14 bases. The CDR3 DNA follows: TGCGCCAGCAGCCCACGAGCGGGGGTCACTGAAGCTTTCTTT. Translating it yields CASSPRAGVTEAFF.